These 20 T cell receptor beta chains were all obtained from the same sample, sequenced in a study of neurological immune-mediated disorders (dated by TCRdb to the late 2010s). Libraries were built with 5' RACE. Sequencing used an Illumina HiSeq 2500. The raw public reads went through TCRdb reprocessing: fastp at Q25, MiXCR clone calling, in-frame beta chains kept. CDR3 protein sequences are deduplicated, and each keeps its most common genes and DNA. In all, the sample holds around 31,000 distinct CDR3 sequences, and about 3.8% of those were seen once. The leading ten clones occupy around 27% of the sample. The specimen was CD4+ T cells from blood. The receptors shown here come from a woman between 40 and 50 years old in good health.

In its sample, this clonotype was seen a few times. The chain combines TRBV29-1 with TRBJ2-1; D possibly corresponds to TRBD1 (7 bases). CDR1 SQVTM and CDR2 ANQGSEA come from the germline V gene. The CDR3 length is 12 residues. V gave up 4 bases and J gave up 8 bases, with 12 bases separating them. This chain's CDR3 is CSVVRGVDEQFF. The CDR3 DNA follows: TGCAGCGTTGTCAGGGGGGTGGATGAGCAGTTCTTC.

In this sample, this clonotype turned up many times. CDR3 coding DNA: TGTGCCAGCAGCCAGGACAGGGGGGAAGAGACCCAGTACTTC. The encoded protein is CASSQDRGEETQYF. V and J are TRBV4-2 and TRBJ2-5; 10 positions match TRBD1. Germline V gene lookup returns CDR1 LGHNA and CDR2 YNFKEQ. This CDR3 comprises 14 residues. V was clipped by 3 bases and J by 3 bases; unmatched bases: 1.

This clonotype was detected many times. J is TRBJ2-7 and V is TRBV12-3 or TRBV12-4; tentatively, D is TRBD1 or TRBD2 (5 bases each). The V gene lost 4 bases and the J gene lost 1 base, with 14 bases spanning the gap. This CDR3 contains 15 residues. CDR3 sequence: CASSSLLGVSYEQYF. The CDR3 DNA reads TGTGCCAGCAGTTCGCTGTTGGGGGTTTCCTACGAGCAGTACTTC.

This clonotype was detected ten times or more. CDR3 in amino acids: CASSLRQEQFF. The CDR3, as DNA: TGTGCCAGCAGTTTGAGGCAAGAGCAGTTCTTC. The rearrangement links TRBV28 to TRBJ2-1, with unresolved D. The CDR3 length is 11 residues. Germline lookup yields CDR1 MDHEN and CDR2 SYDVKM. Trimming left V 3 bases short and J 10 bases short, with 7 bases between. The complete variable domain, with remaining parts taken from reference TRBV28 and TRBJ2-1, reads DVKVTQSSRYLVKRTGEKVFLECVQDMDHENMFWYRQDPGLGLRLIYFSYDVKMKEKGDIPEGYSVSREKKERFSLILESASTNQTSMYLCASSLRQEQFFGPGTRLTVL.

This clonotype is judged large. The rearrangement joins TRBV18 to TRBJ1-3; D uncertain. The V gene lost 6 bases and the J gene lost 0 bases, with 6 bases spanning the gap. The CDR3 covers 13 residues. In germline, CDR1 is KGHSH, CDR2 LQKENI. The CDR3 loop is CASSPVSGNTIYF. The CDR3 region has the DNA TGTGCCAGCTCGCCGGTCTCTGGAAACACCATATATTTT.

The chain has TRBV20-1 and TRBJ2-1; D perhaps matches TRBD2 (6 bases). Trimming left V 6 bases short and J 9 bases short, with 15 bases between. The CDR3 is 12 amino acids. Germline CDR1 reads DFQATT; CDR2 reads SNEGSKA (reference sequence). The CDR3, as DNA: TGCAGTGCCTCCCTGGGGGGTAGTGAGCAGTTCTTC. It codes for CSASLGGSEQFF.

In its sample, this clonotype was seen many times. The V and J genes are TRBV5-1 and TRBJ2-2; D not certain. Trimming stripped 3 bases from V and 4 bases from J, with 7 bases between. The germline CDR1 and CDR2 sequences are SGHRS and YFSETQ. This CDR3 comprises 13 residues. In DNA form, the CDR3 reads TGCGCCAGCAGCTCGGGTCCCACCGGGGAGCTGTTTTTT. Its translation: CASSSGPTGELFF. Supplemented by reference TRBV5-1 and TRBJ2-2, the full variable domain reads KAGVTQTPRYLIKTRGQQVTLSCSPISGHRSVSWYQQTPGQGLQFLFEYFSETQRNKGNFPGRFSGRQFSNSRSEMNVSTLELGDSALYLCASSSGPTGELFFGEGSRLTVL.

There are many counts of this clonotype. V and J are TRBV28 and TRBJ2-1; D is uncertain. V lost 6 bases and J 7 bases, leaving 19 bases between the germline ends. The germline gives CDR1 MDHEN, CDR2 SYDVKM. The CDR3 loop spans 15 amino acids. CDR3 DNA sequence: TGTGCCAGCAGCTCCCAAGAGAAGTGGTTAAATGAGCAGTTCTTC. This encodes CASSSQEKWLNEQFF.

This clonotype showed up many times. The V and J genes are TRBV20-1 and TRBJ2-1, with 7 bases lining up with TRBD2. CDR3 length: 15 residues. With V trimmed by 6 bases and J by 3 bases, 11 bases remained unmatched. Germline CDR1 reads DFQATT; CDR2 reads SNEGSKA (reference sequence). This CDR3 is CSASFGGKFYNEQFF. The CDR3 DNA sequence: TGCAGTGCCTCCTTCGGGGGGAAGTTCTACAATGAGCAGTTCTTC.

This clonotype has at least ten counts. This sequence joins TRBV15 and TRBJ1-1; tentatively, D is TRBD1 (6 bases). The CDR3 sequence is 15 residues long. Germline CDR1 is LNHNV and CDR2 is YYDKDF (reference sequence). With 0 bases removed from V and 2 bases from J, the gap between germline ends came to 10 bases. CDR3 protein: CATSREGASNTEAFF. CDR3 DNA: TGTGCCACCAGCAGAGAGGGGGCCTCTAACACTGAAGCTTTCTTT. Full variable domain (rest looked up from reference TRBV15 and TRBJ1-1): DAMVIQNPRYQVTQFGKPVTLSCSQTLNHNVMYWYQQKSSQAPKLLFHYYDKDFNNEADTPDNFQSRRPNTSFCFLDIRSPGLGDTAMYLCATSREGASNTEAFFGQGTRLTVV.

This clonotype was observed at least ten times. This rearrangement joins TRBV20-1 to TRBJ2-7; TRBD1 aligns across 8 bases. This CDR3 contains 12 residues. The germline V gene encodes CDR1 DFQATT and CDR2 SNEGSKA (reference sequence). V lost 5 bases to trimming and J lost 5 bases; unmatched junction nucleotides: 5. CDR3 nucleotide sequence: TGCAGTGCTTCCCGGACAGGGAACGAGCAGTACTTC. It codes for CSASRTGNEQYF.

There are many counts of this clonotype. The V and J genes are TRBV20-1 and TRBJ2-7, with 10 bases fitting TRBD1. Trimming at V came to 4 bases and at J to 4 bases, leaving 13 bases not matched to a gene. CDR3 size: 16 residues. Germline V gene lookup returns CDR1 DFQATT and CDR2 SNEGSKA (reference sequence). The DNA of the CDR3 is TGCAGTGCTAATCCCCGGACCGGGACAGGGGAGTACGAGCAGTACTTC. This codes for CSANPRTGTGEYEQYF.

This clonotype has at least ten counts. The V call is TRBV20-1, the J call TRBJ2-5, with D maybe TRBD2 (6 bases). Germline loops: CDR1 DFQATT, CDR2 SNEGSKA (reference sequence). V lost 6 bases, J lost 7 bases, and 27 bases lay in between. The CDR3 has 16 residues. The CDR3 reads CSAGVTTRTGRGTQYF. The DNA of the CDR3 is TGCAGTGCGGGGGTGACGACTAGAACCGGGCGGGGGACCCAGTACTTC.

This clonotype occurred many times. The V call is TRBV5-1, the J call TRBJ1-3; maybe TRBD1 (6 bases). Germline V gene sequence: CDR1 SGHRS, CDR2 YFSETQ. Deletions cut 0 bases from V and 2 bases from J, with 15 bases between. There are 17 residues in the CDR3. The CDR3 protein is CASSLVAGGFAGNTIYF. For the CDR3, the DNA is TGCGCCAGCAGCTTGGTTGCGGGGGGCTTTGCTGGAAACACCATATATTTT.

The rearrangement joins TRBV5-4 to TRBJ2-1; the D is unclear. Germline lookup yields CDR1 SGHNT and CDR2 YYREEE (reference sequence). The CDR3 runs to 14 residues. V lost 4 bases to trimming and J lost 4 bases, with 12 bases between them. The CDR3 bases are TGTGCCAGCAGCACAATCTCCTTATACAATGAGCAGTTCTTC. It yields the protein CASSTISLYNEQFF.

This clonotype was observed many times. The chain combines TRBV20-1 with TRBJ2-1; TRBD2 might be the D (5 bases). Germline assignment: CDR1 DFQATT and CDR2 SNEGSKA (reference sequence). The CDR3 totals 10 residues. CDR3: CRNRTRMRFF. The CDR3, as DNA: TGCAGGAACCGAACTAGGATGAGGTTCTTC.

In this sample, this clonotype turned up many times. The rearrangement joins TRBV7-9 to TRBJ1-5, with a tentative D call TRBD1 (6 bases). Germline V CDR1 and CDR2: SEHNR, FQNEAQ (reference sequence). There are 15 residues in the CDR3. V was clipped by 3 bases and J by 5 bases, with 14 bases between them. Here the CDR3 reads CASSFSVQGDQPQHF. CDR3 DNA: TGTGCCAGCAGCTTTTCCGTACAGGGAGATCAGCCCCAGCATTTT.

This clonotype appeared many times. The V call is TRBV9, the J call TRBJ1-4; D is ambiguous. The germline V and J ends were trimmed by 4 bases and 7 bases, with 17 bases remaining between them. The V gene's germline CDR1 is SGDLS and CDR2 YYNGEE. The CDR3 runs 15 residues. The CDR3 here is CASSPRGGSFEKLFF. In nucleotides, the CDR3 is TGTGCCAGCAGCCCTCGGGGAGGGAGTTTTGAAAAACTGTTTTTT.

In this sample, this clonotype turned up many times. This rearrangement joins TRBV18 to TRBJ1-2; the D is unclear. The V and J ends lost 0 bases and 8 bases respectively, with 10 bases between them. This CDR3 comprises 13 residues. Germline-derived CDR1 and CDR2 are KGHSH and LQKENI. The CDR3 sequence is CASSPPSDHGYTF. As DNA, the CDR3 is TGTGCCAGCTCACCACCCTCGGACCACGGCTACACCTTC.

This clonotype was observed many times. The gene calls are TRBV20-1 and TRBJ2-7; 9 bases map to TRBD2. CDR1 DFQATT and CDR2 SNEGSKA come from the germline V gene (reference sequence). The J segment lost 3 bases and the V segment lost 6 bases, leaving 6 bases of the junction unmatched. The CDR3 length is 13 residues. CDR3 sequence: CSAHPSGVYEQYF. The CDR3 DNA follows: TGCAGTGCCCACCCTAGCGGGGTCTACGAGCAGTACTTC.